This T cell receptor beta chain was identified in a study of T cells in Graves' hyperthyroidism and ophthalmopathy. At the level of the study: At initial diagnosis, before any treatment had begun, peripheral blood was obtained.

Trimming removed 0 bases from V and 0 bases from J, with 9 bases in between. The CDR3 has 16 amino acids. From germline, CDR1 is MNHEY and CDR2 SMNVEV (reference sequence). Study findings and constraints: Most thyroid-expanded clonotypes above 0.001 were also found in blood.

Researchers took RNA transcripts and amplified the TCR beta CDR3 regions from them. The HTBI primer set was used in a first-round RT-PCR of the TCR CDR3. From the multiplex PCR reads, TCRdb called clonotypes with MiXCR, one entry per CDR3 protein. The table lists about 400,000 distinct CDR3 sequences, 15% of them singletons. This clonotype was counted many times. Its antigen is still unknown. Isolation of PBMCs was performed on around 9.7 ml fresh peripheral blood. The specimen sequenced was blood. The chain joins TRBV27 to TRBJ2-1; D gene ambiguous. The sequence came from a woman in her thirties with Graves' hyperthyroidism. The CDR3 coding sequence is TGTGCCAGCAGTTTATCGTGGCCGGTCTCCTACAATGAGCAGTTCTTC. Translating gives CASSLSWPVSYNEQFF.